A single T cell receptor beta chain is shown here with its context. Its antigen is as yet unknown. Other nucleotide sequences in the sample specify the same CDR3. Repertoires were generated with immunoSEQ multiplex PCR, while TCRdb's copy carries only in-frame clones and drops some. The sample contains about 960,000 clones, around 80% of which appear only once. The source of the sample is a study of shared clonotypes between healthy human individuals. Study as a whole: Every donor yielded three CD4 naive, three CD4 memory, two CD8 naive and one CD8 memory plate.

Study conclusions and caveats: Clonotypes that were shared across a few donors made up roughly 5% of naive CD4 clonotypes. Memory subsets had estimated richness that was generally smaller than that of naive subsets.

Germline-derived CDR1 and CDR2 are SGHDT and YYEEEE. V was pared by 4 bases and J by 0 bases, with 4 bases of the junction left unmatched. The CDR3 runs to 15 residues. The V gene is TRBV5-6, the J gene TRBJ2-3, with 8 bases lining up with TRBD2. Input material: memory CD4+ T cells sorted from blood. As for subset: CD45RA-negative fraction. This receptor was obtained from a man between 18 and 29 years old in good health. The CDR3 bases are TGTGCCAGCAGCCCCTTAGCGGGAAGCACAGATACGCAGTATTTT. This encodes CASSPLAGSTDTQYF.